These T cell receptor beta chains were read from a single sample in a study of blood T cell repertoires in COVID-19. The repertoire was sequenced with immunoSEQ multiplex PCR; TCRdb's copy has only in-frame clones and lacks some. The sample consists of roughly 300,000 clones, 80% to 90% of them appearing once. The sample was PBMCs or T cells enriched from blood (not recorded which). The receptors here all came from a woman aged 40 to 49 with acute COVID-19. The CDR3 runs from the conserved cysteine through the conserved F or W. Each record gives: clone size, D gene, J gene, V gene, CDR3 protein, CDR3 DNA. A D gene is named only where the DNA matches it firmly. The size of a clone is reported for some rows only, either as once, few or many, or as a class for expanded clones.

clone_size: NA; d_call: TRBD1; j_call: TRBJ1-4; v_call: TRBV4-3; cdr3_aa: CASSQHRGTAATNEKLFF; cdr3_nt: TGCGCCAGCAGCCAGCACAGGGGGACTGCTGCAACTAATGAAAAACTGTTTTTT
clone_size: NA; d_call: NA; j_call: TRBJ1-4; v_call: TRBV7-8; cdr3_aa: CASSQVGGPVFF; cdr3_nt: TGTGCCAGCAGCCAAGTGGGAGGGCCCGTATTTTTT
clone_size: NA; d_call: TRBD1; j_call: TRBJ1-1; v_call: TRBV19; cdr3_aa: CASSTYKKQGGNTEAFF; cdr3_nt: TGTGCCAGTAGCACCTACAAGAAACAGGGGGGGAACACTGAAGCTTTCTTT
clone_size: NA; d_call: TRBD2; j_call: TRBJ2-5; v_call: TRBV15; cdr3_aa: CATAVGTSEKTQYF; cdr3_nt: TGTGCCACAGCGGTCGGGACTAGCGAAAAGACCCAGTACTTC
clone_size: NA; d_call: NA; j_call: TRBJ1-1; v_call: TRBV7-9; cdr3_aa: CASSGTRTNTEAFF; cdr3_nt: TGTGCCAGCAGCGGGACACGGACGAACACTGAAGCTTTCTTT
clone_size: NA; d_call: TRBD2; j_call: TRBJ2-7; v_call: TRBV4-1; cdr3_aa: CASSQAGTSISYEQYF; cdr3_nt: TGCGCCAGCAGCCAAGCCGGGACTAGCATCTCCTACGAGCAGTACTTC
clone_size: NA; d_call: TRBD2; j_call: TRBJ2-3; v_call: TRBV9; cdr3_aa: CASSAKGLAVDYSTDTQYF; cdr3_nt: TGTGCCAGCAGCGCAAAGGGACTAGCGGTTGACTATAGCACAGATACGCAGTATTTT
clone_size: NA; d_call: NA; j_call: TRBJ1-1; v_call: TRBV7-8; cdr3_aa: CASSLVSGTEAFF; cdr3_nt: TGTGCCAGCAGCTTAGTTTCCGGGACTGAAGCTTTCTTT
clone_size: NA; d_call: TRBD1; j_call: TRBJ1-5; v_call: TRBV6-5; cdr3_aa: CASMVGTGDQPQHF; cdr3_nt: TGTGCCAGCATGGTTGGAACAGGGGATCAGCCCCAGCATTTT
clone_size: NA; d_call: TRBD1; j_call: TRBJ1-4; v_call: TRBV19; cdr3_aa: CATRSVAFSNRGIEKLFF; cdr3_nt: TGTGCCACCCGCTCAGTAGCGTTTAGTAACAGGGGGATTGAAAAACTGTTTTTT
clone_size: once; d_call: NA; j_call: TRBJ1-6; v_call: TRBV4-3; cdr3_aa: CASSQTGEGSPLHF; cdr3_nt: TGCGCCAGCAGCCAAACCGGGGAAGGCTCACCCCTCCACTTT
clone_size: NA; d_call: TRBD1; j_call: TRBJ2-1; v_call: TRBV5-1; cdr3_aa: CASRLTGIDNEQFF; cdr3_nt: TGCGCCAGCAGGTTGACAGGGATCGACAATGAGCAGTTCTTC
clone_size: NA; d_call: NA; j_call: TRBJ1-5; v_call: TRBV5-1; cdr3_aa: CASSRGEASNQPQHF; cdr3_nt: TGCGCCAGCAGCAGGGGTGAGGCTAGCAATCAGCCCCAGCATTTT
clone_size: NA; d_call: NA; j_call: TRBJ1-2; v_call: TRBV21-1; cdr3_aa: CASRNETGTEPSYGYTF; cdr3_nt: TGTGCCAGCAGAAACGAAACAGGGACAGAGCCTTCCTATGGCTACACCTTC
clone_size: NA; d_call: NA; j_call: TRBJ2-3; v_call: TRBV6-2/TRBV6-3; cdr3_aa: CASSYSLEETMLAEDTQYF; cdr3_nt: TGTGCCAGCAGTTACTCCCTGGAGGAGACTATGCTGGCCGAGGATACGCAGTATTTT
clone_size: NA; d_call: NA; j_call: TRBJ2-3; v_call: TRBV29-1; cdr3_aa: CSVGRGGEGTQYF; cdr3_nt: TGCAGCGTTGGCAGGGGAGGGGAGGGTACGCAGTATTTT
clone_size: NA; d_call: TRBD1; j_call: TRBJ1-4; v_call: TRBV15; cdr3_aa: CATSGKAGTGRFSTNEKLFF; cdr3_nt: TGTGCCACCAGCGGAAAAGCCGGGACAGGGAGGTTTTCGACTAATGAAAAACTGTTTTTT
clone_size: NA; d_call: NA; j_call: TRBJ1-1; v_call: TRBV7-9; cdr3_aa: CASSPVGSTEAFF; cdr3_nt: TGTGCCAGCAGCCCTGTTGGGAGTACTGAAGCTTTCTTT
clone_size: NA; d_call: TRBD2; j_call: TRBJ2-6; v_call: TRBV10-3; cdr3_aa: CAISLTSGSPSGANVLTF; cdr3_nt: TGTGCCATCAGCCTGACTAGCGGGAGTCCCTCTGGGGCCAACGTCCTGACTTTC
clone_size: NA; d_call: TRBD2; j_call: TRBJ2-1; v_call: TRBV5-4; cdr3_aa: CASSSTSGSEREQFF; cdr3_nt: TGTGCCAGCAGCTCTACTAGCGGGAGTGAGAGGGAGCAGTTCTTC
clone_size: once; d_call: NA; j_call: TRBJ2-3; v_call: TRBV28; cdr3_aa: CASSLTGQGPTDTQYF; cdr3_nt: TGTGCCAGCAGTTTAACCGGGCAGGGGCCCACAGATACGCAGTATTTT
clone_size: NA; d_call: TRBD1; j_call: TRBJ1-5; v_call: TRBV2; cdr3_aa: CASSGTGAGNQPQHF; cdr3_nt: TGTGCCAGCAGTGGTACAGGGGCGGGCAATCAGCCCCAGCATTTT
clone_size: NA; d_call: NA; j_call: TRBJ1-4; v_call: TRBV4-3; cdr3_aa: CASSQGDAGANEKLFF; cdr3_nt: TGCGCCAGCAGCCAAGGAGATGCGGGGGCTAATGAAAAACTGTTTTTT
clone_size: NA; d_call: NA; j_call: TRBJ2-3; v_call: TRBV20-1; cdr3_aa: CSASSGGRVVTQYF; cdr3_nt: TGCAGTGCTAGTTCCGGGGGGCGGGTAGTAACGCAGTATTTT
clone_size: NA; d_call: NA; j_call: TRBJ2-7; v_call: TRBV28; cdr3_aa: CASSSRRVGGRTYFYEQYF; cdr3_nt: TGTGCCAGCAGTTCCAGAAGAGTCGGGGGGCGTACCTATTTCTACGAGCAGTACTTC
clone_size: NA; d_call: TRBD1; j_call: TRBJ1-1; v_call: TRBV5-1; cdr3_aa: CASSAQGAGGTEAFF; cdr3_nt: TGCGCCAGCAGCGCCCAGGGGGCAGGTGGGACTGAAGCTTTCTTT
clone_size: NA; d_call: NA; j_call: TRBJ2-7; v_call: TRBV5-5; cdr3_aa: CASSTSVTGVYEQYF; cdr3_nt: TGTGCCAGCAGCACTTCGGTCACGGGGGTCTACGAGCAGTACTTC
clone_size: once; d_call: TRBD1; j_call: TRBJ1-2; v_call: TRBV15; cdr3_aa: CATSRDGGQGAGYTF; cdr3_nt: TGTGCCACCAGCAGAGATGGGGGACAGGGGGCAGGCTACACCTTC
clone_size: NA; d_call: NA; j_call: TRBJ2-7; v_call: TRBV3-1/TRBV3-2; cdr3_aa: CASSTHPGLGLEQYF; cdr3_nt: TGTGCCAGCAGCACACACCCGGGACTGGGGTTAGAGCAGTACTTC
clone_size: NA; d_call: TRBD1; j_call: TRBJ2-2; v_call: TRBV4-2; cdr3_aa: CASSSIMRGTGGLNTGELFF; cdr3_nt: TGTGCCAGCTCCTCCATCATGCGGGGAACAGGGGGCCTGAACACCGGGGAGCTGTTTTTT
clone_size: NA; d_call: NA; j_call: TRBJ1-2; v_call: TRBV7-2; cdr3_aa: CASSLVAGQGYTF; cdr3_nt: TGTGCCAGCAGCTTAGTGGCGGGGCAGGGCTACACCTTC
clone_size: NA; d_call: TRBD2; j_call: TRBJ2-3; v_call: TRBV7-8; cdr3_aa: CASTRLAGGSDTQYF; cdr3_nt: TGTGCCAGCACTCGACTAGCGGGAGGATCGGATACGCAGTATTTT
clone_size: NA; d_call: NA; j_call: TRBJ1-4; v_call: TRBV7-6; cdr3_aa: CASSLEAGDSTNEKLFF; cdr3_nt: TGTGCCAGCAGCTTAGAGGCGGGTGACTCAACTAATGAAAAACTGTTTTTT
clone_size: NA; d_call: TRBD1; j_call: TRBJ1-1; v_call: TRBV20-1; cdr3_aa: CSASRDRGAFF; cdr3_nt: TGCAGTGCGTCCCGGGACAGGGGGGCTTTCTTT
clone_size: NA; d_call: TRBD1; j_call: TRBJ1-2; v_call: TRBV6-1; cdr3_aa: CASSPGTGFGYTF; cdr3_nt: TGTGCCAGCAGTCCCGGGACAGGGTTTGGCTACACCTTC
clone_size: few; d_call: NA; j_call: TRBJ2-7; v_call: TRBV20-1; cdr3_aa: CSASPKYEQYF; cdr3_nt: TGCAGTGCTAGCCCTAAATACGAGCAGTACTTC
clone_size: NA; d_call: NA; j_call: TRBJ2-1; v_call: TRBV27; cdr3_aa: CASTRNSGSGYNEQFF; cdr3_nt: TGTGCCAGCACCCGAAACTCGGGTAGTGGATACAATGAGCAGTTCTTC